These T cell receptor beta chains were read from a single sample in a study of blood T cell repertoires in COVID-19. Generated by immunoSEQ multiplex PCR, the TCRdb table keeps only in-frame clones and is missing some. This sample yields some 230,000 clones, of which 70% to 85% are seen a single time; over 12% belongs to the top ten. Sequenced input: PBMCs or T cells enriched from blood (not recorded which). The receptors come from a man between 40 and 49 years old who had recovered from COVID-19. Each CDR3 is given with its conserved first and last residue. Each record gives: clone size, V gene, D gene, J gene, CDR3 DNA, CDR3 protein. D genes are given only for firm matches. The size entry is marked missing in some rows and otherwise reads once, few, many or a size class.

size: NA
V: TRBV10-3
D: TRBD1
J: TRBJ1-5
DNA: TGTGCCATCGGACAGGGGGTCGGACAGCCCCAGCATTTT
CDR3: CAIGQGVGQPQHF

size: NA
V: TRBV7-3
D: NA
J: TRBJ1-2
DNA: TGTGCCAGCAGCCCACACGCCACAGGGAAAGGCTACACCTTC
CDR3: CASSPHATGKGYTF

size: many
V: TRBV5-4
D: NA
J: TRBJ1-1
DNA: TGTGCCAGCAGCTCAAGGACAAGTGAAGCTTTCTTT
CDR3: CASSSRTSEAFF

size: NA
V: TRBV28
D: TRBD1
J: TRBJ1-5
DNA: TGTGCCAGTACGAGCCGACAGGGCGGGGTCGAGGCCCAGCATTTT
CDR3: CASTSRQGGVEAQHF

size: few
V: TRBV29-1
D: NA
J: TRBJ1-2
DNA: TGCAGCGTTACCGGTGTGAACTATGGCTACACCTTC
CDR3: CSVTGVNYGYTF

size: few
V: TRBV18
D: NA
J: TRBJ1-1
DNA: TGTGCCAGCTCACAATCGACAGGGAACACTGAAGCTTTCTTT
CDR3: CASSQSTGNTEAFF

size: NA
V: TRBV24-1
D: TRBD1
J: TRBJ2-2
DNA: TGTGCCACCAGTCGTGGGCAGGGGGCTAGCACCGGGGAGCTGTTTTTT
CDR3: CATSRGQGASTGELFF

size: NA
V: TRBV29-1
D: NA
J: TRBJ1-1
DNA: TGCAGCGTTGAGAGGAGCACTGAAGCTTTCTTT
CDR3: CSVERSTEAFF

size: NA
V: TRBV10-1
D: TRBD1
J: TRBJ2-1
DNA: TGCGCCAGCAGTGACAAGGGGGCCGACTCCTACAATGAGCAGTTCTTC
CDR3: CASSDKGADSYNEQFF

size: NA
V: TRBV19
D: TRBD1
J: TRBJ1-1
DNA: TGTGCCAGTAGCCTCGACAGGGGGAACACTGAAGCTTTCTTT
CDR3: CASSLDRGNTEAFF

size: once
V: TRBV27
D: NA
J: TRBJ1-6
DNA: TGTGCCAGCAGTTTAATCCCCCCCTCCTCGACTAGGGTAAATTCACCCCTCCACTTT
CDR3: CASSLIPPSSTRVNSPLHF

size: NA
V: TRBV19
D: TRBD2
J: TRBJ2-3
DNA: TGTGCCAGTAGTCCGCGGGGGGCTTACACAGATACGCAGTATTTT
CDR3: CASSPRGAYTDTQYF

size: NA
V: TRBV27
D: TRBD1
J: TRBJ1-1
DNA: TGTGCCAGCAGTGCAGGGACAGGGGCCACTGAAGCTTTCTTT
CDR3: CASSAGTGATEAFF

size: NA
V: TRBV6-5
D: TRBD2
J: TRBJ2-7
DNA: TGTGCCAGCAGTCGGACTAGCGGGGTTCTCAACGAGCAGTACTTC
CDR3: CASSRTSGVLNEQYF

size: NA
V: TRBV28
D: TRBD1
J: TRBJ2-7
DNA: TGTGCCAGCAGTTCTACCGGGACAGGGGCCTACGAGCAGTACTTC
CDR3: CASSSTGTGAYEQYF

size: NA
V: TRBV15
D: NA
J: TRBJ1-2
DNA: TGTGCCACCAGCGCGGGGACTTTCATCTATGGCTACACCTTC
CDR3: CATSAGTFIYGYTF